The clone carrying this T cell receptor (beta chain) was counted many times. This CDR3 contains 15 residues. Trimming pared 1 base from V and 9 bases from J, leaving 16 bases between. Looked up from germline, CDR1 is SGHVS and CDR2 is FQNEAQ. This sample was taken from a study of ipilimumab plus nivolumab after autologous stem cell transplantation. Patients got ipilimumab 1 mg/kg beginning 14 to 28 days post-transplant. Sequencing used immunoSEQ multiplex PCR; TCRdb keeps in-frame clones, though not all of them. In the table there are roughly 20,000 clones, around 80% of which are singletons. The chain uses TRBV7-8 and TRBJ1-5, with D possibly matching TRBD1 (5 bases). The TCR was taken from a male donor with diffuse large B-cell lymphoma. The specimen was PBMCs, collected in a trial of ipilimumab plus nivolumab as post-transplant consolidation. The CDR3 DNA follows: TGTGCCAGCAGCTTAGTTGGGGCAGGGTTTTCGCCCCAGCATTTT. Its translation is CASSLVGAGFSPQHF. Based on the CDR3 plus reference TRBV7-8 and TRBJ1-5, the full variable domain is GAGVSQSPRYKVAKRGQDVALRCDPISGHVSLFWYQQALGQGPEFLTYFQNEAQLDKSGLPSDRFFAERPEGSVSTLKIQRTQQEDSAVYLCASSLVGAGFSPQHFGDGTRLSIL.